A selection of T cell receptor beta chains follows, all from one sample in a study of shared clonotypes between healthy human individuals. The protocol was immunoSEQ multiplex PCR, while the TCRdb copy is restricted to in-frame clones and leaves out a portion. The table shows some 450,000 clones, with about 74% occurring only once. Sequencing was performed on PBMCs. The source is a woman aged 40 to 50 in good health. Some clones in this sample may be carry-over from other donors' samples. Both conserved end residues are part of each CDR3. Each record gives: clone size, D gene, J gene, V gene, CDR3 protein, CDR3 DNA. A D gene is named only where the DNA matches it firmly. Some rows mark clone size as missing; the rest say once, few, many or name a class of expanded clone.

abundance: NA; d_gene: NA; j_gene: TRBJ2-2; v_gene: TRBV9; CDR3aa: CASTPRIETGELFF; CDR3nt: TGTGCCAGCACCCCCCGGATCGAAACCGGGGAGCTGTTTTTT
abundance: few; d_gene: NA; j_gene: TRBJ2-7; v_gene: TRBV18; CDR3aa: CASSPPSTYEQYF; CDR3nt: TGTGCCAGCTCACCACCCTCTACCTACGAGCAGTACTTC
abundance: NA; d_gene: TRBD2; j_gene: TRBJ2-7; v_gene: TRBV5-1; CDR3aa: CASSLAVGGYEQYF; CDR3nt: TGCGCCAGCAGCTTGGCTGTGGGAGGGTACGAGCAGTACTTC
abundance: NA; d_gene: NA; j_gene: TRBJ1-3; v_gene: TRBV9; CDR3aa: CASSVEGVSGNTIYF; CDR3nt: TGTGCCAGCAGCGTAGAAGGGGTCTCTGGAAACACCATATATTTT
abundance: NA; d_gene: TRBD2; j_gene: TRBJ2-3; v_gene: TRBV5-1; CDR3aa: CASSSGLAGATDTQYF; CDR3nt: TGCGCCAGCAGCTCGGGACTAGCGGGAGCCACAGATACGCAGTATTTT
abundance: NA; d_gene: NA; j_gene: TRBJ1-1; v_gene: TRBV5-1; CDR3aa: CASSKRTQGNTEAFF; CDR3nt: TGCGCCAGCAGCAAAAGGACCCAGGGGAACACTGAAGCTTTCTTT
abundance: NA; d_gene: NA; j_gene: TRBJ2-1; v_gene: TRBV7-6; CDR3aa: CASSLGGWNEQFF; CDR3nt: TGTGCCAGCAGCCTGGGTGGGTGGAATGAGCAGTTCTTC
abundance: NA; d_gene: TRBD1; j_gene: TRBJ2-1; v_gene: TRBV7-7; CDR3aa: CASTKPEDRRIDEQFF; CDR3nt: TGTGCCAGCACCAAACCCGAGGACAGGAGGATCGATGAGCAGTTCTTC
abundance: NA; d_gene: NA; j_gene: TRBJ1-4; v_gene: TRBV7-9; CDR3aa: CASSFGSERKLFF; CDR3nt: TGTGCCAGCAGCTTTGGATCGGAGCGGAAACTGTTTTTT
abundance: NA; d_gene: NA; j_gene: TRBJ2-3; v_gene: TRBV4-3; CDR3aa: CASSQGPSSGTQYF; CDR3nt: TGCGCCAGCAGCCAAGGGCCCTCCTCGGGTACGCAGTATTTT
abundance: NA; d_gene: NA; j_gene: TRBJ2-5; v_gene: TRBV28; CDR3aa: CASSLINWSQETQYF; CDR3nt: TGTGCCAGCAGTTTAATTAACTGGTCTCAAGAGACCCAGTACTTC
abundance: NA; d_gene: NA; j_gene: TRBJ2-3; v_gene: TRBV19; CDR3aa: CASSMQGLRADTQYF; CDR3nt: TGTGCCAGTAGTATGCAGGGACTCCGCGCAGATACGCAGTATTTT
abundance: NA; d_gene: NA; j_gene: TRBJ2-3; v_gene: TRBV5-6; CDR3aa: CASSFQPALSVDTQYF; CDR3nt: TGTGCCAGCAGCTTTCAGCCCGCTCTTAGCGTAGATACGCAGTATTTT
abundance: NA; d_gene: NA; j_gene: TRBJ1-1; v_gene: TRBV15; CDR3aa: CATSRGAPEAEAFF; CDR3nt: TGTGCCACCAGCAGAGGCGCGCCGGAGGCTGAAGCTTTCTTT
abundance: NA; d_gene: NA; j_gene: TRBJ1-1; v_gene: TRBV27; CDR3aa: CASKGLANTEAFF; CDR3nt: TGTGCCAGCAAGGGCCTCGCTAACACTGAAGCTTTCTTT
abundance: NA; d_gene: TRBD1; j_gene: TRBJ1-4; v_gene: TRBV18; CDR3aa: CASSRQQGQNEKLFF; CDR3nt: TGTGCCAGCTCACGCCAACAGGGACAGAATGAAAAACTGTTTTTT